The next 27 T cell receptor beta chains were all read from a single sample in a study of blood T cells in healthy people across ages. Combining a sample-barcoded 5' primer with a J-beta primer mix, a second PCR ran for about 7 to 12 cycles. TCRdb called the 5' RACE reads again in MiXCR, with one record for every CDR3 protein. The sample comprises hundreds of thousands of distinct CDR3 sequences, over 45% of which are singletons, and under 35% rests with the top ten. Sequenced sample: blood. These receptors were obtained from a woman aged 60-70 years in good health.

The V call is TRBV25-1, the J call TRBJ2-6; the D is unclear. V lost 3 bases to trimming and J lost 4 bases, with 16 bases between them. The CDR3 length is 17 residues. Germline CDR1 reads MGHDK; CDR2 reads SYGVNS. CDR3 bases: TGTGCCAGCAGTGAGAGAATGACGGCGAAGGGGGCCAACGTCCTGACTTTC. Protein sequence: CASSERMTAKGANVLTF.

This clonotype came up a few times. This rearrangement joins TRBV24-1 to TRBJ2-5; the D gene is possibly TRBD1 (5 bases). Germline-derived CDR1 and CDR2 are KGHDR and SFDVKD. V was trimmed by 4 bases and J by 11 bases, leaving 25 bases between them. The CDR3 length is 16 residues. The CDR3 reads CATSDPKDMVRNEQYF. The DNA of the CDR3 is TGTGCCACCAGTGACCCGAAGGACATGGTACGAAATGAGCAGTACTTC.

This clonotype was seen a few times. The CDR3 protein is CASSQGVKGYGYTF. Here the CDR3 DNA reads TGTGCCAGCAGCCAAGGAGTAAAGGGCTATGGCTACACCTTC. V gene TRBV7-6 combines with J gene TRBJ1-2, with unresolved D. The germline gives CDR1 SGHVS, CDR2 FNYEAQ. The CDR3 loop spans 14 amino acids. V was cut by 5 bases and J by 4 bases, with 14 bases left in between. Drawing the rest from reference TRBV7-6 and TRBJ1-2, the complete variable domain is GAGVSQSPRYKVTKRGQDVALRCDPISGHVSLYWYRQALGQGPEFLTYFNYEAQQDKSGLPNDRFSAERPEGSISTLTIQRTEQRDSAMYRCASSQGVKGYGYTFGSGTRLTVV.

About this clonotype itself: At one boundary the junction diverges from the germline segment, which might be a read error. CDR3: CSVAGTWETPYF. In DNA form, the CDR3 reads TGCAGCGTTGCCGGGACTTGGGAGACCCCGTACTTC. The J gene is TRBJ2-5, the V gene TRBV29-1, with D possibly matching TRBD2 (6 bases). This CDR3 region has 12 residues. The germline CDR1 and CDR2 sequences are SQVTM and ANQGSEA.

In this sample, this clonotype turned up a few times. CDR3 DNA sequence: TGCAGTGCTAGAGATCCGAGGGGAGCGGGAGGGGTGGCGTTTAGCGGGACCCAGTACTTC. It translates to CSARDPRGAGGVAFSGTQYF. The chain is built from TRBV20-1 and TRBJ2-7, with 10 positions matching TRBD2. The J call could be wrong; TRBJ2-5 is a better fit for the DNA end. Germline V gives CDR1 DFQATT, CDR2 SNEGSKA (reference sequence). The CDR3 runs 20 residues.

Only a few counts were recorded for this clonotype. The genes are TRBV3-1 and TRBJ2-3; tentatively, D is TRBD1 (6 bases). This CDR3 comprises 16 residues. The germline CDR1 and CDR2 sequences are LGHDT and YNNKEL (reference sequence). V lost 5 bases, J lost 8 bases, and 23 bases lay in between. The DNA of the CDR3 is TGTGCCAGCAGCTTTGACCTGGGACACCACCGCGGTACGCAGTATTTT. It specifies CASSFDLGHHRGTQYF.

The chain employs TRBV28 and TRBJ1-1; D is unresolved. CDR1 and CDR2 from the germline V gene are MDHEN and SYDVKM. The CDR3 extends over 11 amino acids. Trimming stripped 6 bases from V and 8 bases from J, with 10 bases between. The CDR3 region is CASRKVSEAFF. CDR3 in DNA: TGTGCCAGCAGAAAAGTCAGCGAAGCTTTCTTT.

This clonotype was seen a few times. The gene calls are TRBV27 and TRBJ2-5; tentatively, D is TRBD1 (6 bases). The germline CDR1 and CDR2 sequences are MNHEY and SMNVEV (reference sequence). The V end was cut by 0 bases, the J end by 4 bases, with 12 bases between. This CDR3 contains 15 residues. In DNA, the CDR3 is TGTGCCAGCAGTTTATCGGCAACAGGGTCAGAGACCCAGTACTTC. Protein: CASSLSATGSETQYF.

This clonotype came up many times. The rearrangement links TRBV4-3 to TRBJ1-2; perhaps TRBD1 as D (5 bases). CDR1 is LGHNA and CDR2 is YSLEER in the germline V gene. V was shortened by 3 bases and J by 2 bases, with 7 bases between the two germline ends. This CDR3 is 13 amino acids long. The CDR3 sequence is CASSQGVNYGYTF. The CDR3 bases are TGCGCCAGCAGCCAGGGGGTGAACTATGGCTACACCTTC.

The chain combines TRBV5-6 with TRBJ2-7; D is uncertain. V lost 4 bases, J lost 7 bases, and 27 bases lay in between. Germline V CDR1 and CDR2: SGHDT, YYEEEE. This CDR3 spans 17 amino acids. The DNA of the CDR3 is TGTGCCAGCAGCGTGATGGTAGGGCAGAGCTCCTACAATGAGCAGTACTTC. Residues: CASSVMVGQSSYNEQYF.

This chain connects TRBV14 to TRBJ2-3, with 7 bases aligning to TRBD2. V lost 4 bases, J lost 6 bases, and 10 bases stayed unmatched. Germline V lookup: CDR1 SGHDN, CDR2 FVKESK. This CDR3 spans 15 amino acids. The CDR3 region is CASSRRKDGRDTQYF. As DNA, the CDR3 is TGTGCCAGCAGCCGCCGAAAAGACGGGAGGGATACGCAGTATTTT.

In its sample, this clonotype was seen many times. The chain couples TRBV18 to TRBJ1-2; TRBD1 is a possible D gene (6 bases). Germline V gene data show CDR1 as KGHSH and CDR2 as LQKENI. The CDR3 consists of 13 residues. Trimming left V 3 bases short and J 2 bases short, with 7 bases between. The CDR3 spells CASSPDRNYGYTF. In DNA form, the CDR3 reads TGTGCCAGCTCACCGGACAGAAACTATGGCTACACCTTC.

This clonotype turned up a few times. CDR3 in amino acids: CASRSGQRFYEQYF. The CDR3 DNA follows: TGTGCCAGTCGTTCGGGACAGCGATTCTACGAGCAGTACTTC. The chain has TRBV27 and TRBJ2-7; 7 bases line up with TRBD1. CDR1 is MNHEY and CDR2 is SMNVEV in the germline V gene (reference sequence). CDR3 length: 14 residues. Germline trimming cut 9 bases from V and 3 bases from J; bases unmatched to any gene: 11.

This clonotype has a single count. The V gene is TRBV29-1, the J gene TRBJ2-3; TRBD2 is a possible D gene (7 bases). V lost 7 bases and J 7 bases, leaving 33 bases between the germline ends. The length of the CDR3 is 18 residues. CDR1 SQVTM and CDR2 ANQGSEA come from the germline V gene. The CDR3 DNA is TGCAGCGGCACCGGGACATGGATATCTAGCGGACATGGAAATACGCAGTATTTT. Translation gives CSGTGTWISSGHGNTQYF.

This clonotype was seen a single time. The rearrangement uses TRBV20-1 and TRBJ1-5; D perhaps matches TRBD1 (5 bases). The CDR3 is 16 amino acids. V was cut by 2 bases and J by 0 bases, with 14 bases left in between. The germline V gene has CDR1 DFQATT and CDR2 SNEGSKA (reference sequence). CDR3 loop: CSARIRGWNSNQPQHF. As DNA, the CDR3 is TGCAGTGCTAGAATAAGGGGCTGGAATAGCAATCAGCCCCAGCATTTT.

This rearrangement joins TRBV7-3 to TRBJ2-7; the D gene could be TRBD1 or TRBD2 (5 bases each). The CDR3 runs to 13 residues. Looked up from germline, CDR1 is SGHTA and CDR2 is FQGTGA. Trimming pared 3 bases from V and 5 bases from J, leaving 11 bases between. CDR3 residues: CASSLGDENEQYF. The CDR3 DNA reads TGTGCCAGCAGCTTGGGGGATGAGAACGAGCAGTACTTC.

This chain uses TRBV6-5 with TRBJ2-7, with 8 positions matching TRBD2. CDR1 and CDR2 (germline): MNHEY, SVGAGI. The J segment lost 4 bases and the V segment lost 1 base, leaving 9 bases of the junction unmatched. The CDR3 is 16 amino acids. The CDR3 reads CASSYFAGGGTYEQYF. The CDR3, as DNA: TGTGCCAGCAGTTACTTTGCCGGGGGGGGCACTTACGAGCAGTACTTC.

About this clonotype: A much larger clone lies one base from this, so it may be a read error. The rearrangement links TRBV7-2 to TRBJ2-7, with 7 bases that match TRBD1. The germline V gene has CDR1 SGHTA and CDR2 FQGNSA. V lost 5 bases to trimming and J lost 5 bases; unmatched junction nucleotides: 3. The CDR3 runs 12 residues. CDR3 in DNA: TGTGCCAGCAGCCGGGACAGCCACGAGCAGTACTTC. As protein: CASSRDSHEQYF.

This clonotype was detected only a few times. DNA for the CDR3: TGCGCCAGCAGCGCGACTAGCGGGAGGAAGCCAGATACGCAGTATTTT. Amino acids: CASSATSGRKPDTQYF. The chain links TRBV5-1 to TRBJ2-3, with TRBD2 matching over 13 bases. J was trimmed by 4 bases and V by 4 bases; bases with no gene match: 6. The CDR3 length is 16 residues. Germline CDR1 reads SGHRS; CDR2 reads YFSETQ.

This clonotype has just a few counts. The chain carries TRBV20-1 and TRBJ2-1; 7 nucleotides align to TRBD2. The ends lost 5 bases at V and 2 bases at J; junction bases unmatched: 6. The CDR3 is made up of 14 amino acids. The germline V gene encodes CDR1 DFQATT and CDR2 SNEGSKA (reference sequence). CDR3 sequence (DNA): TGCAGTGCTCTTGGACTAGAGACCTACAATGAGCAGTTCTTC. It specifies CSALGLETYNEQFF.

The chain couples TRBV2 to TRBJ1-2; the D is unclear. This CDR3 comprises 14 residues. Trimming removed 5 bases from V and 5 bases from J, with 15 bases in between. The germline V gene has CDR1 SNHLY and CDR2 FYNNEI. The CDR3 here is CASSRSSTLYGYTF. In nucleotides, the CDR3 is TGTGCCAGCAGTAGGTCCTCAACGCTTTATGGCTACACCTTC. The full variable domain, in which reference TRBV2 and TRBJ1-2 provide the parts outside the CDR3, is EPEVTQTPSHQVTQMGQEVILRCVPISNHLYFYWYRQILGQKVEFLVSFYNNEISEKSEIFDDQFSVERPDGSNFTLKIRSTKLEDSAMYFCASSRSSTLYGYTFGSGTRLTVV.

The chain couples TRBV10-3 to TRBJ1-1; D ambiguous. CDR1 and CDR2 from the germline V gene are ENHRY and SYGVKD. The CDR3 loop spans 14 amino acids. Trimming cost V 6 bases and J 1 base, with 12 bases left between them. The CDR3 region is CAIRLGTENTEAFF. CDR3 DNA sequence: TGTGCCATCAGGTTGGGTACAGAGAACACTGAAGCTTTCTTT.

This clonotype was picked up a small number of times. The chain couples TRBV20-1 to TRBJ2-1, with D unclear. Germline V gene data show CDR1 as DFQATT and CDR2 as SNEGSKA (reference sequence). There are 14 residues in the CDR3. V lost 6 bases to trimming and J lost 5 bases, with 17 bases between them. CDR3 in amino acids: CSAHGPEADNEQFF. The CDR3 DNA is TGCAGTGCCCACGGGCCCGAGGCGGACAATGAGCAGTTCTTC.

This clonotype was observed a few times. The chain couples TRBV27 to TRBJ2-7; the match to TRBD1 covers 9 bases. The length of the CDR3 is 14 residues. V was pared by 1 base and J by 6 bases, with 4 bases of the junction left unmatched. Germline loops: CDR1 MNHEY, CDR2 SMNVEV (reference sequence). CDR3 amino acids: CASSLWDREAEQYF. The CDR3 DNA sequence: TGTGCCAGCAGTTTATGGGACAGGGAAGCCGAGCAGTACTTC.

The J gene is TRBJ2-7, the V gene TRBV5-5; no definite D call. Germline V lookup: CDR1 SGHKS, CDR2 YYEKEE (reference sequence). With 0 bases removed from V and 3 bases from J, the gap between germline ends came to 10 bases. The CDR3 contains 14 residues. CDR3 residues: CASSLAIGHYEQYF. The CDR3 coding sequence is TGTGCCAGCAGCTTGGCCATAGGGCACTACGAGCAGTACTTC.

The chain combines TRBV7-2 with TRBJ2-5; possibly TRBD1 or TRBD2 for D (5 bases each). The CDR3 runs to 13 residues. CDR1 and CDR2 (germline): SGHTA, FQGNSA. V lost 8 bases and J 5 bases, leaving 15 bases between the germline ends. The chain's CDR3 is CASSPTRGETQYF. The CDR3 DNA is TGTGCCAGCTCACCAACGAGGGGCGAGACCCAGTACTTC.

V usage is TRBV20-1 and J usage is TRBJ2-1; D gene uncertain. Germline V lookup: CDR1 DFQATT, CDR2 SNEGSKA (reference sequence). The CDR3 is made up of 16 amino acids. Deletions cut 3 bases from V and 1 base from J, with 16 bases between. CDR3 in amino acids: CSARTSGRWSYNEQFF. DNA for the CDR3: TGCAGTGCTAGGACGTCGGGTAGATGGTCCTACAATGAGCAGTTCTTC.